One and the same sample provided the 3 T cell receptor beta chains below, sequenced in a study of blood T cells in healthy people across ages. Together with a sample-barcoded 5' primer, a J-beta primer mix was included in a second PCR lasting about 6 to 11 cycles. TCRdb reprocessed the 5' RACE reads via MiXCR and lists one record per CDR3 protein. The sample includes over 750,000 distinct CDR3 sequences, more than 20% of them seen just once. This same sample was also taken into another study, of T cells of mothers and their children.

Sequencing was done on a sample of blood. The receptors here all came from a boy younger than 18 in good health.

This clonotype occurred a few times. The rearrangement links TRBV18 to TRBJ2-7; possibly TRBD1 or TRBD2 for D (5 bases each). Looked up from germline, CDR1 is KGHSH and CDR2 is LQKENI. Trimming removed 2 bases from V and 1 base from J, with 15 bases in between. The CDR3 covers 16 residues. The chain's CDR3 is CASSPSLTGLSYEQYF. The CDR3 DNA follows: TGTGCCAGCTCACCATCTTTAACAGGACTTTCCTACGAGCAGTACTTC. Full variable domain (remainder filled in from reference TRBV18 and TRBJ2-7): NAGVMQNPRHLVRRRGQEARLRCSPMKGHSHVYWYRQLPEEGLKFMVYLQKENIIDESGMPKERFSAEFPKEGPSILRIQQVVRGDSAAYFCASSPSLTGLSYEQYFGPGTRLTVT.

V usage is TRBV6-1 and J usage is TRBJ2-1; TRBD1 matches 9 bases. The J call may be in error: the DNA end matches TRBJ2-5 better. CDR1 and CDR2 from the germline V gene are MNHNS and SASEGT. CDR3 length: 17 amino acids. In nucleotides, the CDR3 is TGTGCCAGCAGCGGAGATTTTGGGACAGGGTTGGTTCAGACCCAGTACTTC. Protein sequence: CASSGDFGTGLVQTQYF.

CDR3 DNA sequence: TGTGCCAGCAGATACGGGACAGGGGATGAAGAGACCCAGTACTTC. Translating gives CASRYGTGDEETQYF. The chain combines TRBV28 with TRBJ2-5; 10 nucleotides line up with TRBD1. Per the germline V gene, CDR1 is MDHEN and CDR2 is SYDVKM. The CDR3 is 15 amino acids. Trimming took 6 bases from V and 3 from J; bases not matched to a gene: 7.